The source of this TCR beta chain is a study of T cells expressing NK-cell markers. TCRdb reprocessed the 5' RACE reads and stores each CDR3 protein as one record, lacking DNA. The sample table sets out 450,000 to 600,000 distinct CDR3 sequences. The CDR3 sequence is 14 residues long. Germline V gene sequence: CDR1 DFQATT, CDR2 SNEGSKA (reference sequence). Material for sequencing was blood T cells: a sorted CD56 or NKG2C T cell subset, CD4+ or CD8+ T cells, or bulk PBMC T cells (not recorded which). The TCR sequence derives from a man aged 18 to 30 in good health. The V call is TRBV20-1, the J call TRBJ2-3; with no DNA, the TCRdb D assignment of TRBD2 cannot be verified. The chain's CDR3 is CSARSSGRVDTQYF.